Listed here are 31 T cell receptor beta chains from one sample, sequenced in a study of human T cells and chemical hapten exposure. Time point of the sample: pre-sensitization, week 0. Treatment noted: therapeutic diphenylcyclopropenone sensitization with weekly scalp DPC. TCRdb reanalysed the RACE reads using MiXCR and keeps one entry per CDR3 protein. The table records about 300,000 distinct CDR3 sequences, around 5.5% of them present only once. The sequenced sample was whole blood, obtained in connection with sensitization to the hapten diphenylcyclopropenone (DPC). All receptors derive from a woman between 18 and 29 years old with alopecia areata. Some clones in this sample may be carry-over from other donors' samples.

This clonotype has a single count. V gene TRBV7-9 combines with J gene TRBJ2-1; 9 nucleotides align to TRBD2. This CDR3 region has 16 residues. The V and J ends lost 4 bases and 7 bases, in that order; junction bases with no gene match: 11. Germline-derived CDR1 and CDR2 are SEHNR and FQNEAQ (reference sequence). CDR3 protein: CASSSEAGGYWNEQFF. The CDR3 DNA reads as TGTGCCAGCAGCTCCGAGGCGGGGGGGTACTGGAATGAGCAGTTCTTC.

At least ten counts were recorded for this clonotype. The chain has TRBV5-1 and TRBJ2-2; D possibly corresponds to TRBD2 (5 bases). This CDR3 is built from 14 residues. V was cut by 2 bases and J by 9 bases, with 14 bases left in between. Germline CDR1 and CDR2: SGHRS and YFSETQ. The CDR3 sequence: CASSFETTSRELFF. CDR3 sequence (DNA): TGCGCCAGCAGCTTCGAGACTACTTCGAGGGAGCTGTTTTTT.

CDR3 sequence reads: CARRQVTNTEAFF. In DNA form, the CDR3 reads TGTGCCAGAAGACAGGTAACTAACACTGAAGCTTTCTTT. The chain joins TRBV2 to TRBJ1-1; D possibly corresponds to TRBD1 (6 bases). The CDR3 is made up of 13 amino acids. Trimming cost V 9 bases and J 2 bases, with 13 bases left between them. The germline V gene has CDR1 SNHLY and CDR2 FYNNEI.

The gene calls are TRBV7-6 and TRBJ2-2; 15 nucleotides line up with TRBD2. The CDR3 is 18 residues long. Germline lookup yields CDR1 SGHVS and CDR2 FNYEAQ. Losses at the gene ends were 2 bases for V and 5 bases for J; bases not matched to a gene: 6. CDR3 protein: CASSLRGLAGGPTGELFF. In nucleotides, the CDR3 is TGTGCCAGCAGCTTAAGAGGACTAGCGGGGGGGCCGACCGGGGAGCTGTTTTTT.

Ten or more counts support this clonotype. The chain links TRBV5-5 to TRBJ1-1; no clear D. The germline V gene has CDR1 SGHKS and CDR2 YYEKEE (reference sequence). CDR3 length: 11 amino acids. V was cut by 4 bases and J by 3 bases, with 4 bases left in between. The CDR3 loop is CASSVDTEAFF. The DNA of the CDR3 is TGTGCCAGCAGCGTAGACACTGAAGCTTTCTTT.

This rearrangement joins TRBV9 to TRBJ1-6; 7 positions agree with TRBD1. There are 13 residues in the CDR3. Per the germline V gene, CDR1 is SGDLS and CDR2 is YYNGEE. After removal of 6 bases from V and 8 bases from J, the junction contained 5 bases not matched to a gene. This CDR3 is CASNGQEDSPLHF. The CDR3 DNA reads as TGTGCCAGCAACGGACAGGAAGATTCACCCCTCCACTTT.

The gene calls are TRBV5-6 and TRBJ1-2; TRBD1 is a possible D gene (5 bases). The CDR3 is made up of 14 amino acids. The V gene's germline CDR1 is SGHDT and CDR2 YYEEEE. Trimming removed 6 bases from V and 7 bases from J, with 19 bases in between. The CDR3 nucleotides are TGTGCCAGCATCTTTAAGGCAGGGATCGGTGGCTACACCTTC. It specifies CASIFKAGIGGYTF.

J is TRBJ1-4 and V is TRBV6-5; D gene unclear. The ends were cut back, 7 bases at V and 7 bases at J, with 13 bases in the middle. Germline V gives CDR1 MNHEY, CDR2 SVGAGI. This CDR3 comprises 13 residues. The CDR3 sequence is CASTLREGEKLFF. The CDR3 bases are TGTGCCAGCACCCTACGGGAAGGTGAAAAACTGTTTTTT.

This clonotype was counted only a few times. The rearrangement uses TRBV20-1 and TRBJ2-2; the D gene could be TRBD1 or TRBD2 (5 bases each). This CDR3 spans 16 amino acids. The germline V gene has CDR1 DFQATT and CDR2 SNEGSKA (reference sequence). Trimming shortened V by 0 bases and J by 1 base, and 12 bases separated the two germline ends. This CDR3 is CSARDWRQGNTGELFF. CDR3 DNA sequence: TGCAGTGCTAGAGATTGGAGGCAGGGGAACACCGGGGAGCTGTTTTTT.

The sample holds many counts of this clonotype. This sequence joins TRBV28 and TRBJ2-7; a weak D match, TRBD1 (6 bases). With 4 bases removed from V and 6 bases from J, the gap between germline ends came to 16 bases. Germline V gene data show CDR1 as MDHEN and CDR2 as SYDVKM. The CDR3 extends over 14 amino acids. Written as DNA, the CDR3 is TGTGCCAGCAGTTCGCGACGGACAGAACCCGAGCAGTACTTC. Its protein is CASSSRRTEPEQYF.

This chain connects TRBV5-6 to TRBJ1-6; D perhaps matches TRBD1 (6 bases). V dropped 3 bases and J dropped 7 bases, with 11 bases sitting between them. In germline, CDR1 is SGHDT, CDR2 YYEEEE. This CDR3 has 14 amino acids. CDR3 sequence (DNA): TGTGCCAGCAGCTACGGACAGCAAAATTCACCCCTCCACTTT. Translated, it gives CASSYGQQNSPLHF. Combining the CDR3 with reference TRBV5-6 and TRBJ1-6 gives the whole variable domain DAGVTQSPTHLIKTRGQQVTLRCSPKSGHDTVSWYQQALGQGPQFIFQYYEEEERQRGNFPDRFSGHQFPNYSSELNVNALLLGDSALYLCASSYGQQNSPLHFGNGTRLTVT.

A few counts support this clonotype. V is TRBV3-1 and J is TRBJ2-6; no reliable D call. Trimming left V 3 bases short and J 0 bases short, with 6 bases between. The germline V gene encodes CDR1 LGHDT and CDR2 YNNKEL (reference sequence). The CDR3 has 15 residues. CDR3 loop: CASSHQPSGANVLTF. CDR3 DNA sequence: TGTGCCAGCAGCCATCAGCCCTCTGGGGCCAACGTCCTGACTTTC. Based on the CDR3 plus reference TRBV3-1 and TRBJ2-6, the full variable domain is DTAVSQTPKYLVTQMGNDKSIKCEQNLGHDTMYWYKQDSKKFLKIMFSYNNKELIINETVPNRFSPKSPDKAHLNLHINSLELGDSAVYFCASSHQPSGANVLTFGAGSRLTVL.

This clonotype has ten or more counts. The chain joins TRBV15 to TRBJ1-4, with 7 bases matching TRBD1. Trimming cost V 1 base and J 4 bases; bases outside gene matches: 6. CDR1 is LNHNV, CDR2 YYDKDF, per germline (reference sequence). This CDR3 has 16 amino acids. The CDR3 protein is CATSRGDSDLNEKLFF. Written as DNA, the CDR3 is TGTGCCACCAGCAGAGGGGACAGCGACCTTAATGAAAAACTGTTTTTT. The full variable domain, in which reference TRBV15 and TRBJ1-4 provide the parts outside the CDR3, is DAMVIQNPRYQVTQFGKPVTLSCSQTLNHNVMYWYQQKSSQAPKLLFHYYDKDFNNEADTPDNFQSRRPNTSFCFLDIRSPGLGDTAMYLCATSRGDSDLNEKLFFGSGTQLSVL.

This rearrangement joins TRBV6-6 to TRBJ1-4; D is possibly TRBD1 (5 bases). Trimming stripped 0 bases from V and 4 bases from J, with 12 bases between. CDR1 is MNHNY and CDR2 is SVGAGI in the germline V gene (reference sequence). There are 16 residues in the CDR3. In DNA form, the CDR3 reads TGTGCCAGCAGTTACTCGAGCCAGGGTGGTAATGAAAAACTGTTTTTT. Its translation: CASSYSSQGGNEKLFF.

This clonotype was observed a handful of times. The chain uses TRBV11-2 and TRBJ1-1; D unclear. V was clipped by 5 bases and J by 5 bases, with 9 bases between them. In germline, CDR1 is SGHAT, CDR2 FQNNGV. The CDR3 has 12 amino acids. DNA of the CDR3: TGTGCCAGCAGCCCCGTCGGGACTGAAGCTTTCTTT. Its translation: CASSPVGTEAFF.

Many counts were recorded for this clonotype. The rearrangement links TRBV18 to TRBJ1-4, with 7 positions matching TRBD1. The CDR3 sequence is 14 residues long. J gave up 7 bases and V 0 bases, and 2 bases lay outside the gene matches. Germline CDR1 KGHSH, CDR2 LQKENI. In nucleotides, the CDR3 is TGTGCCAGCTCACCACCGACAGGGAGTGAAAAACTGTTTTTT. This encodes CASSPPTGSEKLFF.

Many counts were recorded for this clonotype. The CDR3 sequence is CASSTRQDPNSPLHF. The CDR3 DNA reads as TGTGCCAGCAGCACCCGACAGGACCCTAATTCACCCCTCCACTTT. This rearrangement joins TRBV7-8 to TRBJ1-6; weak D call: TRBD1 (6 bases). Trimming took off 5 bases at V and 6 bases at J, with 14 bases between the two ends. The CDR3 contains 15 residues. Germline CDR1 SGHVS, CDR2 FQNEAQ.

This clonotype was counted at least ten times. The chain employs TRBV28 and TRBJ1-5, with no clear D. The CDR3 sequence is 16 residues long. Germline V gene lookup returns CDR1 MDHEN and CDR2 SYDVKM. V shed 2 bases and J shed 0 bases, with 11 bases lying between them. CDR3 region: CASSLEAADSNQPQHF. DNA for the CDR3: TGTGCCAGCAGTTTAGAGGCAGCTGATAGCAATCAGCCCCAGCATTTT.

Notes on this clonotype: One base away lies a much larger clone, so this may be a sequencing read error. The V and J genes are TRBV20-1 and TRBJ1-6; D call uncertain. Germline V gene data show CDR1 as DFQATT and CDR2 as SNEGSKA (reference sequence). This CDR3 comprises 14 residues. This CDR3 is CSAKEISFYSLLHF. CDR3 sequence (DNA): TGCAGTGCTAAGGAGATCTCCTTCTATTCACTCCTCCACTTT.

This clonotype was detected only a few times. The rearrangement links TRBV6-5 to TRBJ2-3; D is perhaps TRBD1 (6 bases). Germline V gives CDR1 MNHEY, CDR2 SVGAGI. The V and J ends lost 6 bases and 4 bases respectively, with 17 bases between them. This CDR3 is 15 amino acids long. CDR3 sequence reads: CASRGLGARSDTQYF. The CDR3 DNA is TGTGCCAGCAGGGGATTGGGGGCAAGGTCAGATACGCAGTATTTT.

This clonotype was picked up a small number of times. The genes are TRBV7-9 and TRBJ1-6; 7 bases are a match to TRBD1. Germline loops: CDR1 SEHNR, CDR2 FQNEAQ (reference sequence). The CDR3 has 14 amino acids. V lost 4 bases and J lost 9; bases outside the gene matches: 6. The CDR3 region has the DNA TGTGCCAGCAGCTCAACCGCAGGGGGTTCACCCCTCCACTTT. It specifies CASSSTAGGSPLHF.

The V and J genes are TRBV7-2 and TRBJ2-3; 8 nucleotides agree with TRBD2. Germline values: CDR1 SGHTA, CDR2 FQGNSA. The CDR3 is 15 amino acids. The V gene end was trimmed by 5 bases and the J gene end by 6 bases; junction bases not matched to a gene: 10. DNA for the CDR3: TGTGCCAGCAGCCCAGGACTAGCCATTGGGGATACGCAGTATTTT. It is translated as CASSPGLAIGDTQYF.

This clonotype was seen many times. This rearrangement joins TRBV7-9 to TRBJ1-2, with no clear D. With 2 bases removed from V and 6 bases from J, the gap between germline ends came to 10 bases. Germline V gene lookup returns CDR1 SEHNR and CDR2 FQNEAQ (reference sequence). This CDR3 region has 13 residues. The CDR3 DNA sequence: TGTGCCAGCAGCTTATCAGTGGCGGATGGCTACACCTTC. This codes for CASSLSVADGYTF.

This clonotype was counted ten times or more. The chain has TRBV4-3 and TRBJ2-1; D perhaps matches TRBD2 (5 bases). Trimming took 0 bases from V and 8 from J, leaving 11 bases between them. This CDR3 has 14 residues. Germline V CDR1 and CDR2: LGHNA, YSLEER. The CDR3 DNA reads TGCGCCAGCAGCCAAGATACGGGAAGGGATGAGCAGTTCTTC. Translating gives CASSQDTGRDEQFF.

This clonotype has a handful of counts. The V and J genes are TRBV20-1 and TRBJ1-6, with D possibly TRBD1 on 5 matching bases. Trimming pared 3 bases from V and 6 bases from J, leaving 15 bases between. CDR3 length equals 15 residues. Germline lookup yields CDR1 DFQATT and CDR2 SNEGSKA (reference sequence). CDR3 sequence reads: CSARGQAPFNSPLHF. CDR3 in DNA: TGCAGTGCTAGGGGGCAGGCGCCATTTAATTCACCCCTCCACTTT.

The table lists this clonotype with many counts. This chain joins TRBV18 and TRBJ1-6; D remains unclear. V was trimmed by 3 bases and J by 10 bases, leaving 10 bases between them. The CDR3 extends over 13 amino acids. Germline loops: CDR1 KGHSH, CDR2 LQKENI. The DNA of the CDR3 is TGTGCCAGCTCACCCCAGTCCGAATCACCCCTCCACTTT. It codes for CASSPQSESPLHF. The whole variable domain, filled in from reference TRBV18 and TRBJ1-6, reads NAGVMQNPRHLVRRRGQEARLRCSPMKGHSHVYWYRQLPEEGLKFMVYLQKENIIDESGMPKERFSAEFPKEGPSILRIQQVVRGDSAAYFCASSPQSESPLHFGNGTRLTVT.

Comment on this clonotype: A much larger clonotype is one base distant, so this may be a read error. The chain is built from TRBV5-6 and TRBJ2-7; 8 bases line up with TRBD1. CDR3 length: 16 residues. Germline-derived CDR1 and CDR2 are SGHDT and YYEEEE. The CDR3 region has the DNA TGTGCCAGCAGCCTCCAGGGGGCCAACTCTGACTACGAGCAGTGCTTC. Residues: CASSLQGANSDYEQCF.

This clonotype showed up many times. The J gene is TRBJ1-1, the V gene TRBV29-1; tentative D call: TRBD1 (6 bases). The CDR3 covers 16 residues. The germline gives CDR1 SQVTM, CDR2 ANQGSEA. Trimming took 4 bases from V and 1 from J, leaving 19 bases between them. This CDR3 is CSVGGIPGHTNTEAFF. DNA of the CDR3: TGCAGCGTTGGGGGGATCCCGGGACACACGAACACTGAAGCTTTCTTT.

Note on this clonotype: A much larger clone is a single base away; this may be a read error. The chain couples TRBV13 to TRBJ2-7; possibly TRBD1 or TRBD2 for D (6 bases each). This CDR3 is built from 14 residues. From germline, CDR1 is PRHDT and CDR2 FYEKMQ (reference sequence). CDR3 amino acids: CASGGGPDSYEQHF. The DNA of the CDR3 is TGTGCCAGCGGAGGGGGACCTGACTCCTACGAGCAGCACTTC.

Ten or more counts support this clonotype. The chain couples TRBV12-3 or TRBV12-4 to TRBJ1-5, with D possibly being TRBD1 (5 bases). The CDR3 covers 13 residues. The germline V and J ends were trimmed by 5 bases and 4 bases, with 9 bases remaining between them. CDR3: CASSTWGNQPQHF. The DNA for the CDR3 is TGTGCCAGCAGTACCTGGGGGAATCAGCCCCAGCATTTT.

In its sample, this clonotype was seen a few times. The chain employs TRBV20-1 and TRBJ2-6; D unclear. The CDR3 loop spans 16 amino acids. V was shortened by 1 base and J by 0 bases, with 10 bases between the two germline ends. The germline gives CDR1 DFQATT, CDR2 SNEGSKA (reference sequence). The CDR3 DNA sequence: TGCAGTGCTAGAGTCCAGGTGTTCTCTGGGGCCAACGTCCTGACTTTC. It yields the protein CSARVQVFSGANVLTF.